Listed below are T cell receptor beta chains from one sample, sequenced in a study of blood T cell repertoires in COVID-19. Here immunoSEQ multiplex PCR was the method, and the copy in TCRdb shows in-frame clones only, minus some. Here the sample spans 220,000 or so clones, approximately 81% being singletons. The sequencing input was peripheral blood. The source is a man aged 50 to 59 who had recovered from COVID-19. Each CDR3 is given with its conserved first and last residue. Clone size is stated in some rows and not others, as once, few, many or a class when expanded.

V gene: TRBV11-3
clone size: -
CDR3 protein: CASSPYRDRDYSNQPQHF

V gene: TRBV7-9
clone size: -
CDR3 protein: CASSAKPWTAGNTIYF

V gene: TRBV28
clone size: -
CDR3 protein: CASSLLSSVYYEQYF

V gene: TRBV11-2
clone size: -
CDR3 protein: CASSTINRLSGANVLTF

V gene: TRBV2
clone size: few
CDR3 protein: CASSAQIDTEAFF

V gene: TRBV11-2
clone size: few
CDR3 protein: CASSSPTGLAHEQYF

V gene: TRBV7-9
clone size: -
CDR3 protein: CASVTGTANTGELFF

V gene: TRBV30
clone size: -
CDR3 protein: CAWSATQGTDTQYF

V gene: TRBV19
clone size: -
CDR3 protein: CASTGGLKGYTF

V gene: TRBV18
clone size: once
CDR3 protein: CASSPRLAGGFHEQFF

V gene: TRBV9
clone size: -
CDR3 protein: CASSYIPTGGTEAFF

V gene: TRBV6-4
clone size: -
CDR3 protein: CASSDLGGRAFF

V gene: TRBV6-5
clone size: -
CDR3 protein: CASRGAVPQFHEQYF

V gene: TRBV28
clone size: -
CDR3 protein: CASSSPGTSNEQFF

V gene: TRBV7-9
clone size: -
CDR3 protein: CASSLGQGALESPLHF

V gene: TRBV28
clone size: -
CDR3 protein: CASSSLGQGRAPLHF

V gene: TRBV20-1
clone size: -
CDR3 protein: CSAQDWDTQYF

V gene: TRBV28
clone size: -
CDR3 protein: CASSRTPSTELLGYGYTF

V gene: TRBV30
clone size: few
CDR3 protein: CAFSRRVNTEAFF

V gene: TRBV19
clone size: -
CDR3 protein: CASSRGLAGAEQYF

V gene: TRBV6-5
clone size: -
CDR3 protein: CASRQTSANEQFF

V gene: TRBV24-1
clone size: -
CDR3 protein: CATSDSGLLAHEQFF

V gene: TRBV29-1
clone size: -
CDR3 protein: CSVGGTRGREQFF

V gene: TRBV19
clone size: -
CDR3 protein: CASGLAGYNEQFF

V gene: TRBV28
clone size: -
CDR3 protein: CASRGDGLGQETQYF

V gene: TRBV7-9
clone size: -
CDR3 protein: CASSLGQSFDTIYF

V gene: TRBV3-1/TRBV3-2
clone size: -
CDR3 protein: CASSPLTGGNNSPLHF

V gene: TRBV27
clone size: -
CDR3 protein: CASSSLRGDGSTDTQYF

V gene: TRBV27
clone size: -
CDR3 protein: CASSLFGRGHGYTF

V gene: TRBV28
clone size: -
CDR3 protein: CASRPWGAGGAYEQYF

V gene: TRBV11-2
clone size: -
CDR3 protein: CASSLDKTSGRWFYNEQFF

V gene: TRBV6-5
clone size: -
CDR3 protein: CASGRGGPDTQYF

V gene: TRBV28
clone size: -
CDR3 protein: CASSSPAQINSPLHF

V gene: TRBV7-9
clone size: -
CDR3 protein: CASSSLGRETQYF

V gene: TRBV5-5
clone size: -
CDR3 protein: CASSPTGQETQYF

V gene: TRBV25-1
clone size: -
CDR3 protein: CASSDFGVSYEQYF

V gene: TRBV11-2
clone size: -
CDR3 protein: CASSSGQGAYGYTF

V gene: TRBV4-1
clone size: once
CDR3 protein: CASSQFGLLAGGPRAGELFF

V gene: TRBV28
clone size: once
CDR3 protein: CASSLAGTISPEQFF

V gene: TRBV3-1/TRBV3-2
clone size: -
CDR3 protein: CASSQIAGANVLTF

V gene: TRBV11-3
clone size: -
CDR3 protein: CASSLARGSGANVLTF

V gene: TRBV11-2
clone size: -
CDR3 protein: CASSVWNTGDQETQYF

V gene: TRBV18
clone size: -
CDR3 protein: CASSPGQGPNEQFF